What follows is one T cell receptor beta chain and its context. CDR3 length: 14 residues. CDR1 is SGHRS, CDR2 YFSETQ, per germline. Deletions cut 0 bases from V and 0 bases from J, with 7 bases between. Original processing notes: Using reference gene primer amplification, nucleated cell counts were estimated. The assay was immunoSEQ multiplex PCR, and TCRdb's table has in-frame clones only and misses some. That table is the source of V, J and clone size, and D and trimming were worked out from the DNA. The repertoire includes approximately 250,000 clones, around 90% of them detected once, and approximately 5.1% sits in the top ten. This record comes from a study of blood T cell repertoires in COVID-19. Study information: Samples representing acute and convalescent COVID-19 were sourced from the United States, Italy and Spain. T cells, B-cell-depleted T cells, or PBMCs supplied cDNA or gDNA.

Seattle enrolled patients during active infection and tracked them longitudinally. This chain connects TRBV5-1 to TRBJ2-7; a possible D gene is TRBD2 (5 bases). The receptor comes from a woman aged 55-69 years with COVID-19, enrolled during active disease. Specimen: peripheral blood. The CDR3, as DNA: TGCGCCAGCAGCTTGGCGGGGTTCTCCTACGAGCAGTACTTC. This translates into CASSLAGFSYEQYF.